This TCR beta chain was sequenced for a study of CD4 T cells in relation to SARS-CoV-2 and coronaviruses. Study information: TCR beta CDR3s were sequenced after approximately 9-day antigen culture of PBMCs. Negative control cultures got HIV-1 Nef peptides or no peptide.

V shed 6 bases and J shed 8 bases, with 13 bases lying between them. The CDR3 consists of 13 residues. The data were produced by immunoSEQ multiplex PCR, yet TCRdb's version contains in-frame clones alone and is incomplete. The sample carries 26,000 or so clones, roughly four fifths recorded once. As to this clone: Its specificity is unknown.

CD4+ T cells from unexposed donors were obtained before the COVID-19 pandemic (2011-2018). After roughly ten days of culture, CD4+ T cells were isolated. As cell numbers allowed, unexposed-donor CD4+ T cells faced SARS-CoV-2 S/N and four cold-coronavirus spikes. The receptor was derived from a human donor in good health. The material sequenced was CD4+ T cells from PBMCs, cultured in vitro. This chain joins TRBV12-3 or TRBV12-4 and TRBJ2-2; no reliable D call. CDR3 loop: CASSLRPGGELFF. CDR3 nucleotides: TGTGCCAGCAGCCTTAGGCCTGGTGGGGAGCTGTTTTTT.